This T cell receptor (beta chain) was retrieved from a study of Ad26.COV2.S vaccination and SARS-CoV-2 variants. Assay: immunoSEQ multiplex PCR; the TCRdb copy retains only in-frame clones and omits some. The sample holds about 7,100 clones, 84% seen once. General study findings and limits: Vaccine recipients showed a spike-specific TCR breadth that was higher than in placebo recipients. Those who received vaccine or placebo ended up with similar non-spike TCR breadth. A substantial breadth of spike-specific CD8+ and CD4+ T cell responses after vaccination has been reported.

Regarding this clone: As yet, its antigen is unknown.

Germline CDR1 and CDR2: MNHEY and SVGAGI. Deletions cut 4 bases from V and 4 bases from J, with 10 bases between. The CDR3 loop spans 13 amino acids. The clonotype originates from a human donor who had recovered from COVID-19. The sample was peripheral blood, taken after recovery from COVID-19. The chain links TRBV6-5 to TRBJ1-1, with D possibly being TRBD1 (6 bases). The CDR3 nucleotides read TGTGCCAGCAGTTCAGGGGCTGGCACTGAAGCTTTCTTT. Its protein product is CASSSGAGTEAFF.